This T cell receptor beta chain is drawn from a study of OX40 agonist ivuxolimab in advanced cancers. Study-wide context: The patients' treatment was ivuxolimab, an agonistic anti-OX40 (CD134) antibody. Across the patients, intravenous ivuxolimab was delivered every 2 weeks at 0.01 to 10 mg/kg.

The data were produced by immunoSEQ multiplex PCR, yet TCRdb's version contains in-frame clones alone and is incomplete. This table holds some 57,000 clones, around 90% found once. Trimming took off 6 bases at V and 2 bases at J, with 5 bases between the two ends. The CDR3 has 11 residues. CDR1 and CDR2 from the germline V gene are MNHEY and SMNVEV (reference sequence). This clone was picked up one time. The TCR sequence derives from an adult with an advanced solid tumor such as melanoma, head and neck, liver or kidney cancer. This sample comprised CD4+ or CD8+ T cells sorted from blood, obtained in a trial of the OX40 agonist ivuxolimab. The chain has TRBV27 and TRBJ2-7; D is unresolved. The CDR3 nucleotides are TGTGCCAGCAGCCACCCCTACGAGCAGTACTTC. Translated, it gives CASSHPYEQYF.